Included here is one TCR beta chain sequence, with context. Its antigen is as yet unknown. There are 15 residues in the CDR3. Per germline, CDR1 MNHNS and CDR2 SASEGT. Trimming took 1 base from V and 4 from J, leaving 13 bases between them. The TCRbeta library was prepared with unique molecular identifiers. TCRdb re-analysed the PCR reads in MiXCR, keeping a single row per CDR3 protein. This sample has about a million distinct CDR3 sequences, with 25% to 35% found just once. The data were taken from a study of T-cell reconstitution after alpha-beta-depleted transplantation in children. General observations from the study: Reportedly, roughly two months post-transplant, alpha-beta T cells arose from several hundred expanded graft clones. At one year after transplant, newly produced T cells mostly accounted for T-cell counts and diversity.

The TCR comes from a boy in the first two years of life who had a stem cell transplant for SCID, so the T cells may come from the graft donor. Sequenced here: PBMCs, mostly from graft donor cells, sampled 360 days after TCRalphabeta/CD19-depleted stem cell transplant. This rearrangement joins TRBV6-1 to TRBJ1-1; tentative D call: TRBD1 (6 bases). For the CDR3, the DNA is TGTGCCAGCAGTGAAGACAGGGAAGCTGTCACTGAAGCTTTCTTT. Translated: CASSEDREAVTEAFF.